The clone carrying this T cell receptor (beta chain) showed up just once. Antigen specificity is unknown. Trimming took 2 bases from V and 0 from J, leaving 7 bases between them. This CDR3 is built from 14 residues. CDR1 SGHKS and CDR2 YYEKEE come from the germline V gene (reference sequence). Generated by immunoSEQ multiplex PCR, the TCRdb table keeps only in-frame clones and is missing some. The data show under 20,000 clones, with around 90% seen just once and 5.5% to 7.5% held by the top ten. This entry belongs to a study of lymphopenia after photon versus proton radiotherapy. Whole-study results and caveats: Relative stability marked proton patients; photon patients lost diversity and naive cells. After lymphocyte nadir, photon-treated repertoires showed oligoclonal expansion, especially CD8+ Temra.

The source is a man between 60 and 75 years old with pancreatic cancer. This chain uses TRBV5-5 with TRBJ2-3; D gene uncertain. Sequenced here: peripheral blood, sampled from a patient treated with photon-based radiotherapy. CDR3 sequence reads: CASSFLSSTDTQYF. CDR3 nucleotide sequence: TGTGCCAGCAGCTTCCTTAGCAGCACAGATACGCAGTATTTT.